The sample holds many counts of the clone carrying this T cell receptor (beta chain). Its specificity is not known. Not a single patient had been given any form of treatment at any point before undergoing thyroid surgery. These data are taken from a study of metastatic and nonmetastatic thyroid tumors. General observations from the study: Significantly greater TCR beta diversity was reportedly found in malignant thyroid tumors than in benign nodules (in blood and tumor).

There are 11 residues in the CDR3. Germline V gene sequence: CDR1 MDHEN, CDR2 SYDVKM. V lost 6 bases and J 7 bases, leaving 7 bases between the germline ends. Original processing methods: A distant-metastasis classifier for papillary thyroid cancer was built using CDR3 differences across clinicopathological groups. TCRdb re-called the PCR reads with MiXCR. Here the V and J calls rest on TCRdb's processing, not on the authors' analysis. In the table there are 85,000 to 95,000 clones, about 16% of which are singletons. This receptor was identified in a female donor with papillary thyroid cancer or a benign thyroid nodule (not recorded which). Some clones in this sample may be carry-over from other donors' samples. The chain recombines TRBV28 with TRBJ2-1; D unresolved. Material for sequencing was blood. The CDR3 sequence is CASRKINEQFF. The DNA for the CDR3 is TGTGCCAGCAGAAAAATAAATGAGCAGTTCTTC.